One T cell receptor (beta chain) is described in this entry. This entry comes from a study of T cells expressing NK-cell markers. Across the study: The TCR beta repertoires originated in sorted CD3+CD56+NKG2C+, CD3+CD56+NKG2C- and CD3+CD56-NKG2C+ T cells. Seven donors tested HCMV-seropositive and one tested seronegative among the eight sequenced.

TCRdb reanalyzed the 5' RACE reads, giving one entry per CDR3 protein sequence and no DNA. Its clone listing holds 550,000 to 600,000 distinct CDR3 sequences. The CDR3 contains 15 residues. From germline, CDR1 is LNHDA and CDR2 SQIVND (reference sequence). The sequencing input was blood T cells: a sorted CD56 or NKG2C T cell subset, CD4+ or CD8+ T cells, or bulk PBMC T cells (not recorded which). The sequence came from a man aged 18 to 29 in good health. The chain is built from TRBV19 and TRBJ1-5; with no DNA, the TCRdb D assignment of TRBD1 cannot be verified. The CDR3 here is CASSITGATNQPQHF. Complete variable domain (other parts from reference TRBV19 and TRBJ1-5): DGGITQSPKYLFRKEGQNVTLSCEQNLNHDAMYWYRQDPGQGLRLIYYSQIVNDFQKGDIAEGYSVSREKKESFPLTVTSAQKNPTAFYLCASSITGATNQPQHFGDGTRLSIL.